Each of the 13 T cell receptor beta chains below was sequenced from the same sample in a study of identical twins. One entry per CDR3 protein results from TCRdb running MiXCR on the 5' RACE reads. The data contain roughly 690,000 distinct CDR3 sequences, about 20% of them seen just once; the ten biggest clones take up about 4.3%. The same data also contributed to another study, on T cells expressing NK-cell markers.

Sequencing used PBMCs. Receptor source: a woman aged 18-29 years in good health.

The CDR3 coding sequence is TGTGCCTGTGCCGGGACTACGGGCAGGAATGAGCAGTTCTTC. Protein product: CACAGTTGRNEQFF. The V gene is TRBV30, the J gene TRBJ2-1; TRBD2 matches 7 bases. The trim removed 6 bases at V and 7 bases at J, leaving 12 bases unmatched. Germline V CDR1 and CDR2: GTSNPN, SVGIG (reference sequence). CDR3 length equals 14 residues.

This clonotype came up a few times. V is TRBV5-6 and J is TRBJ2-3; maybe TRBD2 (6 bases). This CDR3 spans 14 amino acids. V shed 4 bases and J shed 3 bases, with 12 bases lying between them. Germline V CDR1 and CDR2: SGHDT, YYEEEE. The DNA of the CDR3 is TGTGCCAGCAGCGCGGAGGGCGAGACAGATACGCAGTATTTT. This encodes CASSAEGETDTQYF.

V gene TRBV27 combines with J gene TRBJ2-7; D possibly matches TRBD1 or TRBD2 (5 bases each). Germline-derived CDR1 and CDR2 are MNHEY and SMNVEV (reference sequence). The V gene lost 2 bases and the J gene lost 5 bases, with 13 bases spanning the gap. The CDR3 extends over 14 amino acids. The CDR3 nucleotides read TGTGCCAGCAGTTTAAGAGGGGCCCCCCACGAGCAGTACTTC. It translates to CASSLRGAPHEQYF.

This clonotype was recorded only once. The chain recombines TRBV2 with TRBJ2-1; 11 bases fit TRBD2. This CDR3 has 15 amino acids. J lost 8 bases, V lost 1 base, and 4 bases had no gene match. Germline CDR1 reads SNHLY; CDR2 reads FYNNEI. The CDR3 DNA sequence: TGTGCCAGCAGTGAAGGCCTAGCGGGGGGTTATGAGCAGTTCTTC. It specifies CASSEGLAGGYEQFF.

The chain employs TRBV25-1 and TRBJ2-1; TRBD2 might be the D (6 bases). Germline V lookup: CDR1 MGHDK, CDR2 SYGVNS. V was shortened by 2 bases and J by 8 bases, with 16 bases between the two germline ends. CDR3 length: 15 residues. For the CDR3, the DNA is TGTGCCAGCAGTGAAATTGCGGGACCGCCCGATGAGCAGTTCTTC. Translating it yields CASSEIAGPPDEQFF. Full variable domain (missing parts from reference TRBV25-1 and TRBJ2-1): EADIYQTPRYLVIGTGKKITLECSQTMGHDKMYWYQQDPGMELHLIHYSYGVNSTEKGDLSSESTVSRIRTEHFPLTLESARPSHTSQYLCASSEIAGPPDEQFFGPGTRLTVL.

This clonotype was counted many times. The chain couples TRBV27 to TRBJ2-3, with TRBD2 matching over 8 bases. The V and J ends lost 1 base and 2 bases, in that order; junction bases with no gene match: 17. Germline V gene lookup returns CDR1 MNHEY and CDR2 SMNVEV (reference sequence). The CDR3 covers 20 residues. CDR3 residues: CASSLFPVGAGGRSTDTQYF. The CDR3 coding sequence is TGTGCCAGCAGTTTATTCCCGGTCGGCGCGGGGGGCCGCTCCACAGATACGCAGTATTTT.

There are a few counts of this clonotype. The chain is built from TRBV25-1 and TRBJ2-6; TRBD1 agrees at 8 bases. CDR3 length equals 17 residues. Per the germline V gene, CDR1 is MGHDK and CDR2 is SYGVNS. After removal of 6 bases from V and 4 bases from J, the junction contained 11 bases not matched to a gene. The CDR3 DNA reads TGTGCCAGCAGCCGGACAGGGAGTTTATCCGGGGCCAACGTCCTGACTTTC. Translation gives CASSRTGSLSGANVLTF.

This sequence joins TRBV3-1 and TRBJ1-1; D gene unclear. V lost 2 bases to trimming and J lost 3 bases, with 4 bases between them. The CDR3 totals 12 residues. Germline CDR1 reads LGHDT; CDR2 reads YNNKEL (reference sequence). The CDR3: CASSQPHTEAFF. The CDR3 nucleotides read TGTGCCAGCAGCCAACCCCACACTGAAGCTTTCTTT.

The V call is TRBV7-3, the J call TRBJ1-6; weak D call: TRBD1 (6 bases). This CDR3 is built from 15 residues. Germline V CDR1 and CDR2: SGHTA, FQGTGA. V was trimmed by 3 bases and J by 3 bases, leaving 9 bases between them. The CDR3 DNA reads TGTGCCAGCAGCTTGGACAGCGGCTATAATTCACCCCTCCACTTT. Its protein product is CASSLDSGYNSPLHF. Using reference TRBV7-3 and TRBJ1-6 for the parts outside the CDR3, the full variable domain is GAGVSQTPSNKVTEKGKYVELRCDPISGHTALYWYRQSLGQGPEFLIYFQGTGAADDSGLPNDRFFAVRPEGSVSTLKIQRTERGDSAVYLCASSLDSGYNSPLHFGNGTRLTVT.

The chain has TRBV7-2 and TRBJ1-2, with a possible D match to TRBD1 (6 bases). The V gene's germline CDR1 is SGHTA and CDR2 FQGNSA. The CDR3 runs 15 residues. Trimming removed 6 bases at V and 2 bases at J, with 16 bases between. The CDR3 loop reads CASSPSVGGNYGYTF. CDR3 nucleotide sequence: TGTGCCAGCAGTCCGAGCGTTGGGGGCAACTATGGCTACACCTTC.

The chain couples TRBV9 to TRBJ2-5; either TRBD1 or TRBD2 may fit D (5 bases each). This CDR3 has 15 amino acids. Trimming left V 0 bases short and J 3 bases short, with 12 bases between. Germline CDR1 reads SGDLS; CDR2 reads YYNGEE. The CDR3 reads CASSVAGGAEETQYF. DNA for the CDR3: TGTGCCAGCAGCGTAGCTGGGGGAGCGGAAGAGACCCAGTACTTC. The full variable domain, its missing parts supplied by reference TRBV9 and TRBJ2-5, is DSGVTQTPKHLITATGQRVTLRCSPRSGDLSVYWYQQSLDQGLQFLIQYYNGEERAKGNILERFSAQQFPDLHSELNLSSLELGDSALYFCASSVAGGAEETQYFGPGTRLLVL.

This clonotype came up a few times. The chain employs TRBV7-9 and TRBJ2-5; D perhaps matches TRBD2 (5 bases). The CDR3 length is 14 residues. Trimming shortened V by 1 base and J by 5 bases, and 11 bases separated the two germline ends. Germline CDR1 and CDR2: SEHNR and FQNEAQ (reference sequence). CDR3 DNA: TGTGCCAGCAGCTTAGAGACCAAGCGGGAGACCCAGTACTTC. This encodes CASSLETKRETQYF.

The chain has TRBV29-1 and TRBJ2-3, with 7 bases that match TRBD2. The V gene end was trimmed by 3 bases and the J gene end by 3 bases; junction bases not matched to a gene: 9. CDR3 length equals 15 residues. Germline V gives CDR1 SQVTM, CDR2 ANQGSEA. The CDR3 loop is CSVEGGEGATDTQYF. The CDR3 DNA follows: TGCAGCGTTGAGGGAGGGGAAGGGGCTACAGATACGCAGTATTTT.